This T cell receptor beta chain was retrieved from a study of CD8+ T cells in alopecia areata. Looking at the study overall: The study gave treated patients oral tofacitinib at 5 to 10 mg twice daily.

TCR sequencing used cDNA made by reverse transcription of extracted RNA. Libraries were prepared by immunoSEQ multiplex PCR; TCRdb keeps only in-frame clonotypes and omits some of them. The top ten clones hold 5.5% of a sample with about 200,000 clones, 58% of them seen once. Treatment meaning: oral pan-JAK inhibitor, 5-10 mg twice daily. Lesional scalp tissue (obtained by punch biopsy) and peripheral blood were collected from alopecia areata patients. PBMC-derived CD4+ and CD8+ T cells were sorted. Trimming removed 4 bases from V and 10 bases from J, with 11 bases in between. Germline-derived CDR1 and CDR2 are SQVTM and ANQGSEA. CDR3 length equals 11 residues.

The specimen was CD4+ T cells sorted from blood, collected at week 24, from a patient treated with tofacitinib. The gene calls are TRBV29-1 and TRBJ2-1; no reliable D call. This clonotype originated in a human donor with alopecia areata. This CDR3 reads CSVVRYQEQFF. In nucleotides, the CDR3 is TGCAGCGTTGTACGCTATCAAGAGCAGTTCTTC.